The 24 T cell receptor beta chains listed next were all sequenced from one sample in a study of T-cell memory formation after mild COVID-19. TCRdb re-derived calls from the 5' RACE reads in MiXCR, one entry per CDR3 protein. Of about 140,000 distinct CDR3 sequences in the sample, around 15% were seen once. Material: PBMCs or a T cell subset sorted from them (not recorded which). All receptors come from an adult woman who had mild COVID-19 (a few samples of this study predate the infection). Cell type and time point are not known.

This clonotype was observed a handful of times. V gene TRBV27 combines with J gene TRBJ2-3, with D perhaps TRBD1 (6 bases). The V gene lost 6 bases and the J gene lost 3 bases, with 13 bases spanning the gap. This CDR3 contains 14 residues. The germline gives CDR1 MNHEY, CDR2 SMNVEV (reference sequence). CDR3 sequence (DNA): TGTGCCAGCAGGAGGGGGAGTTCGACAGATACGCAGTATTTT. It translates to CASRRGSSTDTQYF.

V is TRBV5-6 and J is TRBJ2-5, with D tentatively TRBD1 or TRBD2 (5 bases each). The CDR3 consists of 14 residues. CDR1 is SGHDT and CDR2 is YYEEEE in the germline V gene. Trimming stripped 0 bases from V and 5 bases from J, with 11 bases between. CDR3 sequence reads: CASSLGGSKETQYF. The CDR3 DNA sequence: TGTGCCAGCAGCTTGGGGGGGAGTAAGGAGACCCAGTACTTC.

This clonotype was seen at least ten times. Written as DNA, the CDR3 is TGTGCCAGCAGCTTTGGTACAGGGGACGAGCAGTACTTC. The encoded protein is CASSFGTGDEQYF. This rearrangement joins TRBV7-9 to TRBJ2-7, with 7 bases identical to TRBD1. The CDR3 spans 13 residues. The germline V gene encodes CDR1 SEHNR and CDR2 FQNEAQ (reference sequence). J lost 5 bases, V lost 3 bases, and 4 bases had no gene match.

This clonotype was seen more than once but under ten times. The V gene is TRBV11-2, the J gene TRBJ2-1; perhaps TRBD2 as D (6 bases). V lost 3 bases, J lost 3 bases, and 12 bases lay in between. Per the germline V gene, CDR1 is SGHAT and CDR2 is FQNNGV. There are 15 residues in the CDR3. Written as DNA, the CDR3 is TGTGCCAGCAGCTTCTCCGGCGGGGTCTACAATGAGCAGTTCTTC. Translated, it gives CASSFSGGVYNEQFF.

V is TRBV30 and J is TRBJ2-5; possible D gene TRBD1, 6 bases. CDR1 is GTSNPN and CDR2 is SVGIG in the germline V gene (reference sequence). Trimming took off 2 bases at V and 5 bases at J, with 21 bases between the two ends. The CDR3 is 16 residues long. CDR3 sequence: CAWSNPGTSHAETQYF. CDR3 sequence (DNA): TGTGCCTGGAGTAATCCCGGGACATCTCACGCGGAGACCCAGTACTTC.

The rearrangement links TRBV7-6 to TRBJ1-1; D gene unclear. V was shortened by 5 bases and J by 5 bases, with 12 bases between the two germline ends. Looked up from germline, CDR1 is SGHVS and CDR2 is FNYEAQ. The CDR3 is 13 amino acids. Written as DNA, the CDR3 is TGTGCCAGCAGCCCGGGAATGTCAACTGAAGCTTTCTTT. Translation: CASSPGMSTEAFF.

This clonotype was seen repeatedly, ten times or more. The CDR3 region has the DNA TGTGCCAGCAGTTTGGGACCTACGGACAGGGGGTTCCGCGAGCAGTACTTC. Translation gives CASSLGPTDRGFREQYF. The V and J genes are TRBV12-3 or TRBV12-4 and TRBJ2-7, with 10 bases matching TRBD1. V gave up 3 bases and J gave up 6 bases; unmatched junction bases: 14. The CDR3 runs 17 residues.

This clonotype was seen a handful of times. This chain links TRBV25-1 with TRBJ1-1, with a possible D match to TRBD1 (5 bases). The CDR3 has 14 residues. Trimming shortened V by 0 bases and J by 4 bases, and 9 bases separated the two germline ends. CDR1 and CDR2 from the germline V gene are MGHDK and SYGVNS. The CDR3 DNA sequence: TGTGCCAGCAGTGAATATAGGAGGGGCACTGAAGCTTTCTTT. Translating it yields CASSEYRRGTEAFF.

V gene TRBV30 combines with J gene TRBJ1-1; tentatively, D is TRBD1 (5 bases). Trimming took off 3 bases at V and 3 bases at J, with 14 bases between the two ends. Per the germline V gene, CDR1 is GTSNPN and CDR2 is SVGIG (reference sequence). CDR3 length equals 14 residues. The CDR3: CAWRDRDGDTEAFF. The CDR3, as DNA: TGTGCCTGGAGGGACCGGGACGGAGACACTGAAGCTTTCTTT.

This clonotype showed up just once. The chain recombines TRBV4-1 with TRBJ2-1, with 9 positions matching TRBD2. V shed 4 bases, J shed 3 bases, and the junction held 4 bases outside the gene matches. The CDR3 sequence is 15 residues long. In germline, CDR1 is MGHRA, CDR2 YSYEKL. Written as DNA, the CDR3 is TGCGCCAGCAGCCGCAGTAGCGGGAGCTACAATGAGCAGTTCTTC. Amino acids: CASSRSSGSYNEQFF.

This clonotype was seen only a few times. The V and J genes are TRBV4-2 and TRBJ2-7; perhaps TRBD1 as D (6 bases). The CDR3 totals 16 residues. CDR1 is LGHNA, CDR2 YNFKEQ, per germline. V shed 3 bases and J shed 3 bases, with 18 bases lying between them. The CDR3 DNA reads as TGTGCCAGCAGCCAGGTGGGCACAGGGTCTGACTACGAGCAGTACTTC. Translation: CASSQVGTGSDYEQYF.

This clonotype was counted a few times. The chain is built from TRBV4-2 and TRBJ1-1; no reliable D call. Germline V gene data show CDR1 as LGHNA and CDR2 as YNFKEQ. The V and J ends lost 8 bases and 4 bases respectively, with 26 bases between them. The CDR3 extends over 17 amino acids. The CDR3 protein is CASPPSLGKIMATEAFF. DNA for the CDR3: TGTGCCAGCCCTCCTTCGCTCGGGAAGATAATGGCCACTGAAGCTTTCTTT.

At least ten counts were recorded for this clonotype. The chain couples TRBV4-1 to TRBJ1-1; no firm D call. Germline V gene data show CDR1 as MGHRA and CDR2 as YSYEKL. This CDR3 region has 14 residues. Between the trimmed V and J ends, which lost 6 bases and 1 base, there was a span of 12 bases. The CDR3 is CASRTLPGNTEAFF. CDR3 in DNA: TGCGCCAGCAGAACCCTCCCGGGGAACACTGAAGCTTTCTTT.

V and J are TRBV5-1 and TRBJ2-3; possible D gene TRBD2, 6 bases. Germline values: CDR1 SGHRS, CDR2 YFSETQ. Trimming shortened V by 2 bases and J by 3 bases, and 19 bases separated the two germline ends. The CDR3 extends over 17 amino acids. The CDR3 nucleotides are TGCGCCAGCAGCTTTGTTGGACTATCACCTAAAACAGATACGCAGTATTTT. Translation gives CASSFVGLSPKTDTQYF.

The rearrangement uses TRBV7-9 and TRBJ1-4, with unresolved D. V gave up 4 bases and J gave up 3 bases, with 15 bases separating them. The CDR3 sequence is 16 residues long. Germline CDR1 is SEHNR and CDR2 is FQNEAQ (reference sequence). CDR3 in DNA: TGTGCCAGCAGCTACGACCTGGAGAGGGCTAATGAAAAACTGTTTTTT. Its protein product is CASSYDLERANEKLFF.

CDR3 sequence: CASSPSPGPVMNTEAFF. CDR3 sequence (DNA): TGTGCCAGCAGCCCCAGCCCAGGTCCCGTGATGAACACTGAAGCTTTCTTT. J is TRBJ1-1 and V is TRBV6-5, with D unclear. The CDR3 extends over 17 amino acids. Germline CDR1 reads MNHEY; CDR2 reads SVGAGI. The V end lost 6 bases, the J end lost 0 bases, and 20 bases lay between the germline ends.

The gene calls are TRBV20-1 and TRBJ1-2; possible D gene TRBD1, 6 bases. Per germline, CDR1 DFQATT and CDR2 SNEGSKA (reference sequence). The CDR3 has 12 amino acids. V gave up 6 bases and J gave up 4 bases, with 12 bases separating them. The CDR3 coding sequence is TGCAGTGCGCGGGACAAAAGCTATGGCTACACCTTC. Residues: CSARDKSYGYTF.

The table lists this clonotype with a few counts. CDR3 DNA sequence: TGTGCCAGTACCTTTGCCGGGGAGCTGTTTTTT. Its translation: CASTFAGELFF. The rearrangement uses TRBV19 and TRBJ2-2; D call uncertain. Germline-derived CDR1 and CDR2 are LNHDA and SQIVND (reference sequence). Trimming pared 7 bases from V and 6 bases from J, leaving 6 bases between. The CDR3 is 11 residues long. Variable domain in full (rest from reference TRBV19 and TRBJ2-2): DGGITQSPKYLFRKEGQNVTLSCEQNLNHDAMYWYRQDPGQGLRLIYYSQIVNDFQKGDIAEGYSVSREKKESFPLTVTSAQKNPTAFYLCASTFAGELFFGEGSRLTVL.

V gene TRBV6-5 combines with J gene TRBJ1-1, with D hard to call. Trimming removed 0 bases from V and 10 bases from J, with 15 bases in between. The CDR3 has 14 residues. CDR1 and CDR2 from the germline V gene are MNHEY and SVGAGI. DNA of the CDR3: TGTGCCAGCAGTTACTCCGTAGCCTTAGAAGGAGCTTTCTTT. As protein: CASSYSVALEGAFF.

This chain connects TRBV28 to TRBJ1-1, with D maybe TRBD1 (5 bases). The CDR3 extends over 16 amino acids. The V and J ends lost 5 bases and 1 base respectively, with 17 bases between them. The V gene's germline CDR1 is MDHEN and CDR2 SYDVKM. The chain's CDR3 is CASSPTGGDQNTEAFF. CDR3 coding DNA: TGTGCCAGCAGTCCGACGGGGGGGGACCAGAACACTGAAGCTTTCTTT. Full variable domain (rest looked up from reference TRBV28 and TRBJ1-1): DVKVTQSSRYLVKRTGEKVFLECVQDMDHENMFWYRQDPGLGLRLIYFSYDVKMKEKGDIPEGYSVSREKKERFSLILESASTNQTSMYLCASSPTGGDQNTEAFFGQGTRLTVV.

This sequence joins TRBV6-4 and TRBJ2-3; 10 bases agree with TRBD2. V dropped 2 bases and J dropped 6; count of bases not matched to a gene: 8. The CDR3 length is 16 residues. Germline V lookup: CDR1 MRHNA, CDR2 SNTAGT. As DNA, the CDR3 is TGTGCCAGCAGTGACGGAATTAGCGGGGGGTCGGATACGCAGTATTTT. Translating gives CASSDGISGGSDTQYF.

The gene calls are TRBV24-1 and TRBJ2-1, with 7 bases that match TRBD2. CDR1 is KGHDR, CDR2 SFDVKD, per germline. The CDR3 spans 16 residues. The V and J ends lost 3 bases and 3 bases, in that order; junction bases with no gene match: 7. CDR3 in amino acids: CATSDRAVAGYNEQFF. CDR3 bases: TGTGCCACCAGTGATCGGGCGGTAGCGGGCTACAATGAGCAGTTCTTC.

The gene calls are TRBV7-6 and TRBJ2-1, with TRBD1 matching over 9 bases. From germline, CDR1 is SGHVS and CDR2 FNYEAQ. With V trimmed by 4 bases and J by 6 bases, 7 bases remained unmatched. The CDR3 totals 15 residues. The DNA for the CDR3 is TGTGCCAGCAGCTCAGGGACAGGGACCTTCAATGAGCAGTTCTTC. Translated: CASSSGTGTFNEQFF. The full variable domain, rest sourced from reference TRBV7-6 and TRBJ2-1, is GAGVSQSPRYKVTKRGQDVALRCDPISGHVSLYWYRQALGQGPEFLTYFNYEAQQDKSGLPNDRFSAERPEGSISTLTIQRTEQRDSAMYRCASSSGTGTFNEQFFGPGTRLTVL.

The chain uses TRBV7-9 and TRBJ2-7, with TRBD2 identical over 8 bases. CDR1 and CDR2 from the germline V gene are SEHNR and FQNEAQ (reference sequence). The trim removed 5 bases at V and 2 bases at J, leaving 11 bases unmatched. The CDR3 sequence is 16 residues long. The CDR3 is CASSPLQRENPYEQYF. Here the CDR3 DNA reads TGTGCCAGCAGCCCGCTCCAGCGGGAGAATCCCTACGAGCAGTACTTC.